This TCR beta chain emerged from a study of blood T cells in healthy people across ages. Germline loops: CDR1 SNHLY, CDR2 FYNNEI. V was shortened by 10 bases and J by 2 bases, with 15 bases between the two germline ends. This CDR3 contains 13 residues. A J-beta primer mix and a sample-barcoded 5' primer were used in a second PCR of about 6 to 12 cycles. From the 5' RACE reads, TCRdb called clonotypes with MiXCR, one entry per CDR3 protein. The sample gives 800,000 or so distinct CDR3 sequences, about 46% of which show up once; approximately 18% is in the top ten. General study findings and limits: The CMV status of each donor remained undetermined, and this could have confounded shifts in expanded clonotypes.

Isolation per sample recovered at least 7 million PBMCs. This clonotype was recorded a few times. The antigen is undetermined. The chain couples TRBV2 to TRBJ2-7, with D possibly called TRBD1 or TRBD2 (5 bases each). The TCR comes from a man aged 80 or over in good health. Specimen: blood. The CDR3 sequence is CAMPGRGPYEQYF. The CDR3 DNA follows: TGTGCCATGCCGGGACGGGGACCCTACGAGCAGTACTTC.